This record looks at one TCR beta chain sequence and its context. Its specificity is unknown. Vbeta (60) and Jbeta (13) primers were used in the PCR. Profiling relied on immunoSEQ multiplex PCR, and the TCRdb table lists in-frame clones only, not all of them. The table shows about 190,000 clones, with approximately 85% occurring only once. The CDR3 is 12 residues long. CDR1 MDHEN and CDR2 SYDVKM come from the germline V gene. Trimming stripped 4 bases from V and 4 bases from J, with 8 bases between. This entry belongs to a study of cytomegalovirus exposure and HLA in healthy donors. Background on the study: Tens of millions of unique TCRs from HLA-typed donors were held in an early data release.

Study-wide results and caveats: Clonal expansion was found to be greater in HLA-associated TCR beta chains than in equally common others in a later analysis.

This sequence originates from a woman aged 18-35 years in good health and CMV-seronegative. Sequenced input: PBMCs. This chain links TRBV28 with TRBJ2-7; D call uncertain. In DNA, the CDR3 is TGTGCCAGCAGTTCAGACTTGTACGAGCAGTACTTC. Translation: CASSSDLYEQYF. The whole variable domain, remainder taken from reference TRBV28 and TRBJ2-7, is DVKVTQSSRYLVKRTGEKVFLECVQDMDHENMFWYRQDPGLGLRLIYFSYDVKMKEKGDIPEGYSVSREKKERFSLILESASTNQTSMYLCASSSDLYEQYFGPGTRLTVT.